The 22 T cell receptor beta chains given below trace back to one sample, sequenced in a study of T cells in tumors after PD-1 blockade. The assay was immunoSEQ multiplex PCR, and TCRdb's table has in-frame clones only and misses some. The sample holds 2,500 or so clones, approximately 76% seen once. Specified time point: first of two post-therapy site-matched biopsies around 2 months apart. The sequencing used tumor tissue, collected after anti-PD-1 treatment. These receptors all stem from a human donor with basal cell carcinoma.

CDR3 sequence (DNA): TGTGCCAGCAGTTTGGAGGTAATGCAGCCCCAGCATTTT. This translates into CASSLEVMQPQHF. The chain couples TRBV28 to TRBJ1-5; D is uncertain. This CDR3 region has 13 residues. V dropped 3 bases and J dropped 7 bases, with 10 bases sitting between them. Germline CDR1 reads MDHEN; CDR2 reads SYDVKM.

V is TRBV10-2 and J is TRBJ2-7; tentatively, D is TRBD1 (6 bases). Germline values: CDR1 WSHSY, CDR2 SAAADI. The CDR3 contains 15 residues. Trimming shortened V by 0 bases and J by 3 bases, and 12 bases separated the two germline ends. CDR3 coding DNA: TGCGCCAGCAGTGAGTCGACGAGCAGGGGCTACGAGCAGTACTTC. Translation: CASSESTSRGYEQYF.

The chain employs TRBV18 and TRBJ2-5, with D possibly being TRBD1 or TRBD2 (5 bases each). Germline-derived CDR1 and CDR2 are KGHSH and LQKENI. V lost 2 bases to trimming and J lost 1 base, with 5 bases between them. The CDR3 loop spans 13 amino acids. CDR3 sequence reads: CASSPGTQETQYF. CDR3 DNA sequence: TGTGCCAGCTCACCAGGGACCCAAGAGACCCAGTACTTC.

The rearrangement uses TRBV7-9 and TRBJ2-5; TRBD1 agrees at 10 bases. CDR3 length equals 15 residues. J was trimmed by 1 base and V by 5 bases; bases with no gene match: 4. Germline CDR1 and CDR2: SEHNR and FQNEAQ (reference sequence). DNA of the CDR3: TGTGCCAGCAGCAACCGGGACAGGGGCCAAGAGACCCAGTACTTC. This codes for CASSNRDRGQETQYF. The complete variable domain, with remaining parts taken from reference TRBV7-9 and TRBJ2-5, reads DTGVSQNPRHKITKRGQNVTFRCDPISEHNRLYWYRQTLGQGPEFLTYFQNEAQLEKSRLLSDRFSAERPKGSFSTLEIQRTEQGDSAMYLCASSNRDRGQETQYFGPGTRLLVL.

This chain uses TRBV18 with TRBJ2-5, with TRBD2 matching over 10 bases. Looked up from germline, CDR1 is KGHSH and CDR2 is LQKENI. The CDR3 extends over 15 amino acids. Trimming at V came to 4 bases and at J to 0 bases, leaving 2 bases not matched to a gene. The CDR3 DNA is TGTGCCAGCTCACAACTAGCGGGGTACCAAGAGACCCAGTACTTC. Residues: CASSQLAGYQETQYF.

By sample share, this clone is medium-sized. This sequence joins TRBV6-5 and TRBJ2-3; TRBD1 matches 7 bases. Germline assignment: CDR1 MNHEY and CDR2 SVGAGI. After removal of 2 bases from V and 2 bases from J, the junction contained 4 bases not matched to a gene. This CDR3 has 15 residues. CDR3 in amino acids: CASSYVRGITDTQYF. The CDR3, as DNA: TGTGCCAGCAGTTACGTCAGGGGGATCACAGATACGCAGTATTTT.

This clone was seen only a few times. The chain joins TRBV7-2 to TRBJ1-3; D unresolved. The CDR3 runs 15 residues. In germline, CDR1 is SGHTA, CDR2 FQGNSA. Trimming took off 6 bases at V and 2 bases at J, with 14 bases between the two ends. CDR3 nucleotide sequence: TGTGCCAGCAGTTTTATAGGGAGCCCTGGAAACACCATATATTTT. This translates into CASSFIGSPGNTIYF.

By share, this clone ranks as large. V and J are TRBV6-5 and TRBJ1-3; the D gene is possibly TRBD1 (6 bases). Trimming took 1 base from V and 8 from J, leaving 9 bases between them. CDR1 MNHEY and CDR2 SVGAGI come from the germline V gene. The CDR3 runs to 13 residues. The chain's CDR3 is CASSYYRDHTIYF. For the CDR3, the DNA is TGTGCCAGCAGTTACTACAGGGATCACACCATATATTTT.

The chain employs TRBV7-9 and TRBJ2-1, with D uncertain. V lost 5 bases to trimming and J lost 10 bases, with 9 bases between them. The CDR3 runs to 11 residues. CDR1 is SEHNR and CDR2 is FQNEAQ in the germline V gene (reference sequence). The CDR3 reads CASSVTWEQFF. CDR3 in DNA: TGTGCCAGCAGCGTGACCTGGGAGCAGTTCTTC.

This clone was observed once. V gene TRBV4-1 combines with J gene TRBJ2-1; TRBD2 might be the D (6 bases). Germline V gives CDR1 MGHRA, CDR2 YSYEKL. The V and J ends lost 6 bases and 1 base respectively, with 19 bases between them. The CDR3 totals 17 residues. CDR3 DNA sequence: TGCGCCAGCAGACGACAAGGCGTGACTAGTTCCTACAATGAGCAGTTCTTC. Amino acids: CASRRQGVTSSYNEQFF.

The chain's CDR3 is CAWSTTWGAFF. The DNA of the CDR3 is TGTGCCTGGAGTACGACCTGGGGAGCTTTCTTT. V and J are TRBV30 and TRBJ1-1; D is ambiguous. Trimming removed 2 bases at V and 10 bases at J, with 11 bases between. Germline-derived CDR1 and CDR2 are GTSNPN and SVGIG (reference sequence). The CDR3 contains 11 residues. Complete variable domain (other parts from reference TRBV30 and TRBJ1-1): SQTIHQWPATLVQPVGSPLSLECTVEGTSNPNLYWYRQAAGRGLQLLFYSVGIGQISSEVPQNLSASRPQDRQFILSSKKLLLSDSGFYLCAWSTTWGAFFGQGTRLTVV.

In the case of this clone: The junction departs from germline at one end; a sequencing error may be responsible. The V and J genes are TRBV6-4 and TRBJ2-2; 8 bases agree with TRBD2. The germline CDR1 and CDR2 sequences are MRHNA and SNTAGT. The length of the CDR3 is 19 residues. The CDR3 protein is CASSAPRAGGQTEHRGAVF. CDR3 nucleotide sequence: TGTGCCAGCAGTGCCCCGCGGGCGGGGGGCCAAACCGAACACCGGGGAGCTGTTTTT.

This chain connects TRBV7-9 to TRBJ1-5; maybe TRBD1 (5 bases). Germline V gives CDR1 SEHNR, CDR2 FQNEAQ (reference sequence). The CDR3 contains 16 residues. Trimming cost V 2 bases and J 0 bases, with 11 bases left between them. CDR3: CASSLSVTGSNQPQHF. In DNA form, the CDR3 reads TGTGCCAGCAGCTTATCTGTAACAGGTAGCAATCAGCCCCAGCATTTT. Combining the CDR3 with reference TRBV7-9 and TRBJ1-5 gives the whole variable domain DTGVSQNPRHKITKRGQNVTFRCDPISEHNRLYWYRQTLGQGPEFLTYFQNEAQLEKSRLLSDRFSAERPKGSFSTLEIQRTEQGDSAMYLCASSLSVTGSNQPQHFGDGTRLSIL.

This sequence joins TRBV27 and TRBJ2-3; the D gene could be TRBD1 or TRBD2 (5 bases each). Germline assignment: CDR1 MNHEY and CDR2 SMNVEV (reference sequence). Trimming pared 1 base from V and 3 bases from J, leaving 11 bases between. There are 15 residues in the CDR3. CDR3 nucleotide sequence: TGTGCCAGCAGTTTATTACTTGGGGGTACAGATACGCAGTATTTT. Amino acids: CASSLLLGGTDTQYF.

The chain joins TRBV5-1 to TRBJ2-2, with D hard to call. The V gene lost 1 base and the J gene lost 5 bases, with 6 bases spanning the gap. The CDR3 runs 13 residues. In germline, CDR1 is SGHRS, CDR2 YFSETQ. The CDR3, as DNA: TGCGCCAGCAGCTTGTCGCGGACCGGGGAGCTGTTTTTT. It specifies CASSLSRTGELFF.

This clone rates as large. V usage is TRBV10-2 and J usage is TRBJ2-1; D ambiguous. Trimming removed 2 bases at V and 8 bases at J, with 10 bases between. The germline V gene has CDR1 WSHSY and CDR2 SAAADI. The CDR3 is 13 residues long. The CDR3 region is CASSEIQSDEQFF. The CDR3, as DNA: TGCGCCAGCAGTGAGATACAAAGCGATGAGCAGTTCTTC.

Here the CDR3 reads CASSHPTGDQPQHF. DNA for the CDR3: TGCGCCAGCAGCCACCCCACAGGGGATCAGCCCCAGCATTTT. The chain has TRBV4-1 and TRBJ1-5; 7 bases line up with TRBD1. Germline V CDR1 and CDR2: MGHRA, YSYEKL. The CDR3 contains 14 residues. J lost 5 bases, V lost 3 bases, and 4 bases had no gene match.

The chain links TRBV4-1 to TRBJ1-3, with a weak D call TRBD1 (5 bases). The germline CDR1 and CDR2 sequences are MGHRA and YSYEKL. V was shortened by 5 bases and J by 0 bases, with 26 bases between the two germline ends. The CDR3 runs to 20 residues. The CDR3 sequence is CASSSSGTGGSLVSGNTIYF. DNA for the CDR3: TGCGCCAGCAGCTCAAGCGGGACCGGGGGAAGCCTCGTCTCTGGAAACACCATATATTTT.

Here the CDR3 DNA reads TGTGCCACCAGCAGTGGGACTAGCGGGCTCCGAGGCGAGCAGTACTTC. This sequence encodes CATSSGTSGLRGEQYF. The rearrangement uses TRBV15 and TRBJ2-7; 12 nucleotides agree with TRBD2. Germline assignment: CDR1 LNHNV and CDR2 YYDKDF (reference sequence). Trimming at V came to 3 bases and at J to 6 bases, leaving 9 bases not matched to a gene. The length of the CDR3 is 16 residues.

This clone was detected only once. Written as DNA, the CDR3 is TGCGCCAGCAGGGGACAGGGCGTCAATGAGCAGTTCTTC. Its protein is CASRGQGVNEQFF. The gene calls are TRBV5-1 and TRBJ2-1; 9 nucleotides line up with TRBD1. Germline V gene sequence: CDR1 SGHRS, CDR2 YFSETQ. This CDR3 spans 13 amino acids. The V segment lost 5 bases and the J segment 6 bases; nucleotides outside the gene matches: 3.

This chain joins TRBV6-5 and TRBJ2-2, with TRBD1 matching 7 bases. CDR1 is MNHEY and CDR2 is SVGAGI in the germline V gene. The CDR3 runs 14 residues. J lost 6 bases, V lost 7 bases, and 8 bases had no gene match. CDR3 nucleotide sequence: TGTGCCAGCACTTTCTCCCAGGGGGCCGGGGAGCTGTTTTTT. Translated: CASTFSQGAGELFF.

The V gene is TRBV6-1, the J gene TRBJ2-3; 8 bases align to TRBD1. The V segment lost 2 bases and the J segment 3 bases; nucleotides outside the gene matches: 1. This CDR3 spans 14 amino acids. Per germline, CDR1 MNHNS and CDR2 SASEGT. The CDR3 DNA follows: TGTGCCAGCAGTGAACGGACAGGGACAGATACGCAGTATTTT. It codes for CASSERTGTDTQYF.